Below are 23 T cell receptor beta chains sequenced from a single sample in a study of blood T cell repertoires in COVID-19. The table came from immunoSEQ multiplex PCR; TCRdb's copy has only in-frame clones and leaves some out. There are over 350,000 clones in the sample; approximately 90% occur only once, and less than 1.5% lies in the top ten. The sequencing sample was made of PBMCs or T cells enriched from blood (not recorded which). The receptor set was obtained from a woman younger than 35 who had recovered from COVID-19.

CDR3 DNA sequence: TGTGCCAGCAGCGTAGATCCTAGCGGGGGGGCGGATGAGCAGTTCTTC. Protein: CASSVDPSGGADEQFF. The chain combines TRBV9 with TRBJ2-1; TRBD2 aligns across 12 bases. The CDR3 totals 16 residues. From germline, CDR1 is SGDLS and CDR2 YYNGEE. Trimming cost V 0 bases and J 8 bases; bases outside gene matches: 6.

The rearrangement joins TRBV7-3 to TRBJ2-1; no reliable D call. V was clipped by 1 base and J by 10 bases, with 20 bases between them. From germline, CDR1 is SGHTA and CDR2 FQGTGA. The CDR3 sequence is 16 residues long. CDR3 DNA sequence: TGTGCCAGCAGCTTAAACTACTACCGACCACTCACGGAGCAGTTCTTC. Amino acids: CASSLNYYRPLTEQFF.

To note about this clone: One base away lies a much larger clone, so this may be a sequencing read error. The chain links TRBV5-1 to TRBJ2-7; unclear D gene. The CDR3 is 12 amino acids. Germline CDR1 and CDR2: SGHRS and YFSETQ. Trimming cost V 4 bases and J 0 bases, with 5 bases left between them. CDR3 DNA: TGCGCCAGCAGCCCGAGCTCCTACGAGCAGTACTTC. As protein: CASSPSSYEQYF.

The gene calls are TRBV5-1 and TRBJ2-2; D remains unclear. Trimming removed 0 bases from V and 2 bases from J, with 5 bases in between. Germline CDR1 and CDR2: SGHRS and YFSETQ. The CDR3 is 14 residues long. CDR3 residues: CASSLETNTGELFF. In nucleotides, the CDR3 is TGCGCCAGCAGCTTGGAGACAAACACCGGGGAGCTGTTTTTT.

This clone has a handful of counts. This rearrangement joins TRBV23-1 to TRBJ1-5; 8 bases match TRBD1. TRBV23-1 has ORF status, its function being uncertain. The junction had 17 bases not matched to a gene; V was cut back by 2 bases and J by 2 bases. This CDR3 has 20 residues. CDR3: CASSQSRSPGGQGRNQPQHF. DNA of the CDR3: TGCGCCAGCAGTCAAAGCCGGTCCCCGGGTGGACAGGGCCGCAATCAGCCCCAGCATTTT.

The chain joins TRBV3-1 (or the pseudogene TRBV3-2) to TRBJ1-2; 9 bases line up with TRBD1. This CDR3 comprises 15 residues. Trimming took 4 bases from V and 6 from J; bases not matched to a gene: 9. Germline-derived CDR1 and CDR2 are LGHDT and YNNKEL (reference sequence). The CDR3 bases are TGTGCCAGCAGCCGAACCCCCGGGACAGGGAATGGCTACACCTTC. Residues: CASSRTPGTGNGYTF.

The rearrangement uses TRBV27 and TRBJ2-2; 12 nucleotides match TRBD2. Germline V lookup: CDR1 MNHEY, CDR2 SMNVEV (reference sequence). The CDR3 covers 18 residues. V gave up 0 bases and J gave up 11 bases; unmatched junction bases: 13. CDR3 amino acids: CASSLSLLAGGLDGELFF. CDR3 nucleotides: TGTGCCAGCAGTTTATCGCTACTAGCGGGGGGCTTGGATGGAGAGCTGTTTTTT.

This clone was detected only once. CDR3 amino acids: CASSSEAGINYGYTF. The CDR3 DNA is TGTGCCAGCAGCTCGGAGGCAGGCATTAACTATGGCTACACCTTC. This chain connects TRBV5-4 to TRBJ1-2; D gene uncertain. V shed 3 bases and J shed 1 base, with 13 bases lying between them. This CDR3 has 15 residues. CDR1 is SGHNT, CDR2 YYREEE, per germline (reference sequence).

The rearrangement uses TRBV19 and TRBJ1-2, with 7 bases fitting TRBD1. V was pared by 4 bases and J by 1 base, with 9 bases of the junction left unmatched. Germline values: CDR1 LNHDA, CDR2 SQIVND (reference sequence). CDR3 length: 16 residues. The CDR3 loop reads CASSTGRDRFNYGYTF. As DNA, the CDR3 is TGTGCCAGTAGTACCGGGCGGGACAGATTTAACTATGGCTACACCTTC. The complete variable domain, with remaining parts taken from reference TRBV19 and TRBJ1-2, reads DGGITQSPKYLFRKEGQNVTLSCEQNLNHDAMYWYRQDPGQGLRLIYYSQIVNDFQKGDIAEGYSVSREKKESFPLTVTSAQKNPTAFYLCASSTGRDRFNYGYTFGSGTRLTVV.

Points on this clone: Additional DNA sequences in this sample encode the identical CDR3. The rearrangement links TRBV30 to TRBJ1-1, with D perhaps TRBD1 (6 bases). The ends were cut back, 5 bases at V and 0 bases at J, with 10 bases in the middle. CDR3 length: 13 residues. CDR1 is GTSNPN and CDR2 is SVGIG in the germline V gene (reference sequence). This CDR3 reads CAWSGQLNTEAFF. The CDR3 DNA is TGTGCCTGGTCCGGACAGCTGAACACTGAAGCTTTCTTT.

The genes are TRBV5-1 and TRBJ1-2; D remains ambiguous. The CDR3 runs 12 residues. Germline CDR1 and CDR2: SGHRS and YFSETQ. Trimming left V 2 bases short and J 3 bases short, with 5 bases between. CDR3 DNA sequence: TGCGCCAGCAGCTTCTCTGACTATGGCTACACCTTC. It specifies CASSFSDYGYTF. Full variable domain (outside the CDR3, taken from reference TRBV5-1 and TRBJ1-2): KAGVTQTPRYLIKTRGQQVTLSCSPISGHRSVSWYQQTPGQGLQFLFEYFSETQRNKGNFPGRFSGRQFSNSRSEMNVSTLELGDSALYLCASSFSDYGYTFGSGTRLTVV.

This clone has a single count. This chain connects TRBV11-1 to TRBJ1-1, with D perhaps TRBD1 (5 bases). Germline V CDR1 and CDR2: SGHAT, FQDESV (reference sequence). Trimming pared 6 bases from V and 0 bases from J, leaving 11 bases between. The CDR3 runs 14 residues. The CDR3 here is CASRAGPMNTEAFF. For the CDR3, the DNA is TGTGCCAGCAGGGCGGGACCGATGAACACTGAAGCTTTCTTT.

The J gene is TRBJ1-2, the V gene TRBV6-5, with unresolved D. The CDR3 loop spans 14 amino acids. Germline V gene sequence: CDR1 MNHEY, CDR2 SVGAGI. The V gene lost 8 bases and the J gene lost 6 bases, with 19 bases spanning the gap. Here the CDR3 reads CASSPTLVQDGYTF. CDR3 sequence (DNA): TGTGCCAGCTCTCCAACCCTTGTCCAGGATGGCTACACCTTC.

The chain employs TRBV3-1 (or the pseudogene TRBV3-2) and TRBJ1-6; 7 bases are shared with TRBD1. Germline V gene lookup returns CDR1 LGHDT and CDR2 YNNKEL (reference sequence). V was pared by 3 bases and J by 4 bases, with 9 bases of the junction left unmatched. The length of the CDR3 is 17 residues. The chain's CDR3 is CASSQIGQVLYNSPLHF. The CDR3 DNA reads TGTGCCAGCAGCCAGATCGGACAGGTCCTTTATAATTCACCCCTCCACTTT.

This chain uses TRBV7-2 with TRBJ1-4; D gene uncertain. V shed 1 base and J shed 0 bases, with 9 bases lying between them. The germline CDR1 and CDR2 sequences are SGHTA and FQGNSA. The CDR3 runs to 16 residues. In DNA form, the CDR3 reads TGTGCCAGCAGCTTAGATAGCGGGGCAACTAATGAAAAACTGTTTTTT. It codes for CASSLDSGATNEKLFF.

The chain joins TRBV10-2 to TRBJ1-5; D ambiguous. The V gene's germline CDR1 is WSHSY and CDR2 SAAADI. V lost 7 bases, J lost 3 bases, and 10 bases lay in between. The CDR3 totals 13 residues. The CDR3 DNA reads TGCGCCAGCATGGTCGGTTTCAATCAGCCCCAGCATTTT. Its translation: CASMVGFNQPQHF.

The gene calls are TRBV6-5 and TRBJ2-7; possible D gene TRBD2, 6 bases. Trimming removed 2 bases from V and 5 bases from J, with 19 bases in between. CDR1 and CDR2 from the germline V gene are MNHEY and SVGAGI. This CDR3 region has 16 residues. The CDR3 bases are TGTGCCAGCAGTTACGGTCTAGGAGGGTTAGGCCACGAGCAGTACTTC. Protein: CASSYGLGGLGHEQYF.

This chain connects TRBV12-2 to TRBJ1-6; TRBD1 is the table's D call, not checked against the DNA. TRBV12-2 is a recognized pseudogene. The CDR3 extends over 17 amino acids. The CDR3 coding sequence is TGTGCAAGTCGCTTAGAACCAGGGGGGTCCTATAATTCACCCCTCCACTTT. Translation: CASRLEPGGSYNSPLHF.

The chain has TRBV6-6 and TRBJ2-6; 9 nucleotides agree with TRBD2. Germline CDR1 reads MNHNY; CDR2 reads SVGAGI (reference sequence). Unmatched junction bases numbered 7, after V lost 6 bases and J lost 4 bases. This CDR3 is 16 amino acids long. The DNA of the CDR3 is TGTGCCAGCAGGAGGGTAGCGGGGGCCGGGGCCAACGTCCTGACTTTC. Protein: CASRRVAGAGANVLTF.

The chain employs TRBV28 and TRBJ2-4, with no clear D. This CDR3 region has 15 residues. CDR1 and CDR2 (germline): MDHEN, SYDVKM. V lost 10 bases and J 0 bases, leaving 16 bases between the germline ends. Written as DNA, the CDR3 is TGTGCCACCTGTCCGTCGAAGCTAGCCAAAAACATTCAGTACTTC. Its translation is CATCPSKLAKNIQYF.

The genes are TRBV4-1 and TRBJ1-5, with TRBD1 matching 7 bases. The CDR3 is 15 residues long. CDR1 and CDR2 from the germline V gene are MGHRA and YSYEKL. V gave up 4 bases and J gave up 4 bases; unmatched junction bases: 7. CDR3 coding DNA: TGCGCCAGCAGCCGAGCCAGGGGGGTTAATCAGCCCCAGCATTTT. Residues: CASSRARGVNQPQHF.

This clone was counted once. The V and J genes are TRBV7-9 and TRBJ1-6; a possible D gene is TRBD1 (6 bases). The CDR3 runs to 14 residues. V was trimmed by 4 bases and J by 7 bases, leaving 11 bases between them. The V gene's germline CDR1 is SEHNR and CDR2 FQNEAQ (reference sequence). CDR3 protein: CASSSTQGNSPLHF. CDR3 bases: TGTGCCAGCAGCTCGACACAGGGCAATTCACCCCTCCACTTT.

The chain has TRBV9 and TRBJ2-1; 11 bases are a match to TRBD2. The CDR3 loop spans 18 amino acids. Germline loops: CDR1 SGDLS, CDR2 YYNGEE. With V trimmed by 4 bases and J by 0 bases, 9 bases remained unmatched. CDR3 sequence reads: CASSNRLAGYSSYNEQFF. The CDR3, as DNA: TGTGCCAGCAGCAATCGACTAGCGGGGTATAGCTCCTACAATGAGCAGTTCTTC.